The clone carrying this T cell receptor (beta chain) was picked up a small number of times. Its antigen is currently unknown. This sample was included in a study of CD8 T cells in ankylosing spondylitis. TCRdb itself ran the 5' RACE reads through MiXCR, one entry per CDR3 protein. This sample has around 480,000 distinct CDR3 sequences, with 17% found just once. The study's findings and limits: Roughly 8 highly homologous variants made up a TCR beta motif that seemed to typify ankylosing spondylitis blood.

Sequencing was carried out using blood, either unsorted or a sorted T cell fraction (not recorded which). This clonotype was sampled from a male donor with ankylosing spondylitis.

CDR3 DNA sequence: TGTGCCAGCAGCCACCGCCAGGGAAAGCAGTACTTC. It codes for CASSHRQGKQYF. V gene TRBV7-3 combines with J gene TRBJ2-7, with TRBD1 as a possible D gene (5 bases). V was shortened by 5 bases and J by 8 bases, with 13 bases between the two germline ends. Per the germline V gene, CDR1 is SGHTA and CDR2 is FQGTGA. The CDR3 runs 12 residues. Drawing the rest from reference TRBV7-3 and TRBJ2-7, the complete variable domain is GAGVSQTPSNKVTEKGKYVELRCDPISGHTALYWYRQSLGQGPEFLIYFQGTGAADDSGLPNDRFFAVRPEGSVSTLKIQRTERGDSAVYLCASSHRQGKQYFGPGTRLTVT.